Sequencing of this T cell receptor beta chain was carried out in a study of Ad26.COV2.S vaccination and SARS-CoV-2 variants. As for treatment: some 20 received Ad26.COV2.S at low or high dose, single or two shots; 5 received placebo; per-sample allocation not given. Specimen acquisition occurred on day 63 following the initial vaccine or placebo injection. The CDR3 totals 14 residues. Trimming removed 4 bases at V and 0 bases at J, with 12 bases between. Looked up from germline, CDR1 is SQVTM and CDR2 is ANQGSEA. Profiling relied on immunoSEQ multiplex PCR, and the TCRdb table lists in-frame clones only, not all of them. The sample yields 350,000 to 600,000 clones, 70% to 90% seen once.

The receptor was isolated from a person aged 18-65 years who received the Ad26.COV2.S COVID-19 vaccine or a placebo. The sequenced sample was peripheral blood, obtained in a trial of Ad26.COV2.S vaccine versus placebo. The chain combines TRBV29-1 with TRBJ1-1, with a weak D call TRBD1 (6 bases). In DNA, the CDR3 is TGCAGCGTTGCCGCAGGGGCTATGAACACTGAAGCTTTCTTT. It specifies CSVAAGAMNTEAFF. The whole variable domain, filled in from reference TRBV29-1 and TRBJ1-1, reads SAVISQKPSRDICQRGTSLTIQCQVDSQVTMMFWYRQQPGQSLTLIATANQGSEATYESGFVIDKFPISRPNLTFSTLTVSNMSPEDSSIYLCSVAAGAMNTEAFFGQGTRLTVV.